This T cell receptor beta chain was captured by sequencing in a study of T cell responses to AZD1222 COVID-19 vaccine. This clone was observed a single time. This CDR3 comprises 17 residues. Germline CDR1 reads SEHNR; CDR2 reads FQNEAQ (reference sequence). Unmatched junction bases numbered 7, after V lost 0 bases and J lost 0 bases. Generated by immunoSEQ multiplex PCR, the TCRdb table keeps only in-frame clones and is missing some. The profile shows roughly 120,000 clones, 85% to 90% of them singletons. This TCR was sampled from an adult who received the AZD1222 COVID-19 vaccine. Material: peripheral blood, obtained 28 days after the second AZD1222 dose. This chain connects TRBV7-9 to TRBJ2-5; 7 bases agree with TRBD2. The CDR3 protein is CASSLASGTTDQETQYF. CDR3 bases: TGTGCCAGCAGCTTAGCGTCAGGGACTACCGACCAAGAGACCCAGTACTTC.